Below, one TCR beta chain is given with its context. Of the isolated RNA, all was reverse transcribed, and so the sequenced material was expressed TCRB transcripts. The assay was immunoSEQ multiplex PCR, and TCRdb's table has in-frame clones only and misses some. The data show 450,000 to 600,000 clones, roughly 31% seen once. The V gene's germline CDR1 is MGHDK and CDR2 SYGVNS. The CDR3 runs to 13 residues. V was clipped by 3 bases and J by 0 bases, with 5 bases between them. This record belongs to a study of beta chain features in type 1 diabetes. Study-level information: Cell yields, gender and age were comparable in patients and healthy donors.

Sequenced input: naive CD4+ T cells from blood. The sequence was collected from a man between 18 and 35 years old in good health. This chain links TRBV25-1 with TRBJ1-2; D remains ambiguous. The CDR3 region has the DNA TGTGCCAGCAGTGACGGATCTAACTATGGCTACACCTTC. Translating gives CASSDGSNYGYTF.